These T cell receptor beta chains were read from a single sample in a study of STAT5B mutations in CD4+ large granular lymphocyte leukemia. This table comes from immunoSEQ multiplex PCR, and its TCRdb copy is limited to in-frame clones, with some not included. The profile shows about 33,000 clones, 74% of them singletons. Sequenced input: CD4+ T cells from blood buffy coats. The source is a human donor in good health. Both conserved end residues are part of each CDR3. A D gene is named only where the DNA matches it firmly. The listing skips clone size in some rows; elsewhere it reads once, few, many or a size class.

J gene | D gene | V gene | clone size | CDR3 DNA | CDR3 protein
TRBJ2-5 | TRBD2 | TRBV7-8 | - | TGTGCCAGCAGCCTTGGGACTAGCGGGAGCCTAGAGACCCAGTACTTC | CASSLGTSGSLETQYF
TRBJ2-2 | - | TRBV4-3 | - | TGCGCCAGCAGCCAGGACTACGCCGGGGAGCTGTTTTTT | CASSQDYAGELFF
TRBJ2-3 | TRBD1 | TRBV11-2 | - | TGTGCCAGCAGCCCCTCGGACAGGGGCTGGGGCGCAGATACGCAGTATTTT | CASSPSDRGWGADTQYF
TRBJ2-5 | TRBD1 | TRBV10-3 | once | TGTGCCATCACTGGACAGGGGCAAGAGACCCAGTACTTC | CAITGQGQETQYF
TRBJ2-5 | - | TRBV29-1 | - | TGCAGCGTTGTAGACTTTCAAGAGACCCAGTACTTC | CSVVDFQETQYF
TRBJ2-2 | TRBD1 | TRBV7-8 | - | TGTGCCAGCAGCCCTCGGACAGGGGGGAACACCGGGGAGCTGTTTTTT | CASSPRTGGNTGELFF
TRBJ2-4 | - | TRBV7-9 | - | TGTGCCAGCAGCTTAGGGAAAAACATTCAGTACTTC | CASSLGKNIQYF
TRBJ1-5 | TRBD1 | TRBV18 | - | TGTGCCAGCTCACTTGAGCGACAGGGGAATAGCAATCAGCCCCAGCATTTT | CASSLERQGNSNQPQHF
TRBJ2-1 | - | TRBV7-2 | - | TGTGCCAGCAGCTCACCAAGGTTAGGGGGGGCCGGCCGGCAGTTCTTC | CASSSPRLGGAGRQFF
TRBJ2-3 | TRBD2 | TRBV7-2 | once | TGTGCCAGCAGCTTAGAACTAGCGGGGGGGCGAAATACGCAGTATTTT | CASSLELAGGRNTQYF
TRBJ1-1 | - | TRBV6-1 | - | TGTGCCAGCAGTGAAATGAGGGGGTTGTGGACTGAAGCTTTCTTT | CASSEMRGLWTEAFF
TRBJ2-3 | - | TRBV10-3 | - | TGTGCCATCAGTGGGGGACTGCTCACAGATACGCAGTATTTT | CAISGGLLTDTQYF
TRBJ2-1 | - | TRBV28 | - | TGTGCCAGCAGTTTACGGAGGGAGCAGTTCTTC | CASSLRREQFF
TRBJ2-1 | - | TRBV11-3 | once | TGTGCCAGCAGCCGTGGAGGTTACGACAATGAGCAGTTCTTC | CASSRGGYDNEQFF
TRBJ1-1 | - | TRBV30 | - | TGTGCCTGGAGCAGGGCTAACACTGAAGCTTTCTTT | CAWSRANTEAFF
TRBJ1-5 | - | TRBV29-1 | - | TGCAGCGTGGGCAGGGACAATCAGCCCCAGCATTTT | CSVGRDNQPQHF
TRBJ1-2 | - | TRBV29-1 | - | TGCAGCGCTACGACAGGAGAAGACTATGGCTACACCTTC | CSATTGEDYGYTF
TRBJ1-3 | - | TRBV5-4 | once | TGTGCCAGCAGCAGTTTTGGGAGATTTCGAAACACCATATATTTT | CASSSFGRFRNTIYF
TRBJ1-2 | - | TRBV10-3 | - | TGTGCCATCAGTGAGCTATACTATGGCTACACCTTC | CAISELYYGYTF
TRBJ2-7 | - | TRBV7-9 | - | TGTGCCAGCAGCTTGGGGATCGGGACGTACGAGCAGTACTTC | CASSLGIGTYEQYF
TRBJ2-2 | - | TRBV27 | - | TGTGCCAGCAGTGTGGACGGTCCGAACACCGGGGAGCTGTTTTTT | CASSVDGPNTGELFF
TRBJ2-7 | - | TRBV11-3 | - | TGTGCCAGCAGCTCCGGGACGGCGGTAGGGGAGCAGTACTTC | CASSSGTAVGEQYF
TRBJ2-1 | TRBD2 | TRBV7-3 | few | TGTGCCAGCAGCCCTGGACTAGCGGAAAACAATGAGCAGTTCTTC | CASSPGLAENNEQFF
TRBJ2-7 | TRBD1 | TRBV2 | - | TGTGCCAGCAGGGAACCGGGACAGGGCTCGCGAGAGCAGTACTTC | CASREPGQGSREQYF
TRBJ1-2 | - | TRBV7-9 | few | TGTGCCAGCAGCTTAGCGCTGGCTTCCGATGGCTACACCTTC | CASSLALASDGYTF
TRBJ2-5 | TRBD2 | TRBV4-1 | - | TGCGCCAGCAGCCCTAATGCGGCGGGGGGCCAAGAGACCCAGTACTTC | CASSPNAAGGQETQYF
TRBJ2-7 | TRBD1 | TRBV5-1 | - | TGCGCCAGCAGTGAAAGGACAGGAGAATACGAGCAGTACTTC | CASSERTGEYEQYF
TRBJ2-1 | - | TRBV7-3 | - | TGTGCCAGCAGCTTAAGAGCGCCCTCCTACAATGAGCAGTTCTTC | CASSLRAPSYNEQFF
TRBJ1-4 | - | TRBV18 | - | TGTGCCAGCTCACCGGCGGGTGGGGAAAAACTGTTTTTT | CASSPAGGEKLFF
TRBJ1-5 | - | TRBV6-6 | - | TGTGCCAGCAGTATAGGAGGGGTCTATCAGCCCCAGCATTTT | CASSIGGVYQPQHF
TRBJ1-5 | - | TRBV9 | - | TGTGCCAGCAGCCTCAGTGGGAGTAGCAATCAGCCCCAGCATTTT | CASSLSGSSNQPQHF
TRBJ1-6 | - | TRBV10-2 | - | TGCGCCAGCAGTGAACAGGTTGATTCACCCCTCCACTTT | CASSEQVDSPLHF
TRBJ2-2 | - | TRBV2 | once | TGTGCCAGCAGTGTCAGGGGGGACCGGAACACCGGGGAGCTGTTTTTT | CASSVRGDRNTGELFF
TRBJ1-1 | - | TRBV19 | - | TGTGCCAGTAGTGGCGAAAGGGTCGGCGGCACTGAAGCTTTCTTT | CASSGERVGGTEAFF
TRBJ2-7 | - | TRBV29-1 | - | TGCAGCGTTGAGGACAGCTACGAGCAGTACTTC | CSVEDSYEQYF
TRBJ1-3 | - | TRBV7-9 | - | TGTGCCAGCAGCTTAGTGAACCAGGTCCCCTCTGGAAACACCATATATTTT | CASSLVNQVPSGNTIYF
TRBJ2-3 | - | TRBV4-1 | - | TGCGCCAGCAGCGACAGGCGCACAGATACGCAGTATTTT | CASSDRRTDTQYF
TRBJ2-3 | - | TRBV29-1 | once | TGCAGCGTGCCGGCAGAGGGACCAGATACGCAGTATTTT | CSVPAEGPDTQYF
TRBJ2-1 | TRBD1 | TRBV30 | - | TGTGCCTGGAGTGGCAGGGGGCGAGGTTGGTACAATGAGCAGTTCTTC | CAWSGRGRGWYNEQFF
TRBJ1-5 | - | TRBV10-1 | - | TGCGCCAGCAGTGATCCAGGGGAATTAGGTCAGCCCCAGCATTTT | CASSDPGELGQPQHF
TRBJ2-5 | TRBD2 | TRBV5-1 | - | TGCGCCAGCAGATTGAATCTTGGCGGGGGGGCACAAGAGACCCAGTACTTC | CASRLNLGGGAQETQYF
TRBJ2-7 | - | TRBV12-2 | - | TGTGCAAGTCGCTACTACGAGCAGTACTTC | CASRYYEQYF
TRBJ1-2 | - | TRBV18 | - | TGTGCCAGCTCACCCGGGACGGTGTATGGCTACACCTTC | CASSPGTVYGYTF
TRBJ2-5 | - | TRBV19 | - | TGTGCCAGTAGTACACGGCTCGGTAAAGAGACCCAGTACTTC | CASSTRLGKETQYF
TRBJ2-2 | - | TRBV4-1 | once | TGCGCCAGCAGCCAAGTGGTGACCACCAACACCGGGGAGCTGTTTTTT | CASSQVVTTNTGELFF
TRBJ1-5 | - | TRBV6-4 | few | TGTGCCAGCAGTGCGGGGCCAAATCAGCCCCAGCATTTT | CASSAGPNQPQHF